Listed here are 14 T cell receptor beta chains from one sample, sequenced in a study of Ad26.COV2.S vaccination and SARS-CoV-2 variants. The method was immunoSEQ multiplex PCR; TCRdb's version includes in-frame clones alone and lacks a portion of them. Here the sample spans fewer than 300,000 clones, about 90% being singletons. Sample treatment: over 15 received Ad26.COV2.S at low or high dose, single or two shots; several received placebo; per-sample allocation not given. Day 63 following the first vaccine or placebo injection was when the samples were taken. The input for sequencing was peripheral blood, taken in a trial of Ad26.COV2.S vaccine versus placebo. The receptors were sampled from a person aged 18-65 years who received the Ad26.COV2.S COVID-19 vaccine or a placebo.

V and J are TRBV30 and TRBJ2-2; D is undetermined. The germline V gene encodes CDR1 GTSNPN and CDR2 SVGIG (reference sequence). This CDR3 spans 13 amino acids. V lost 5 bases and J 1 base, leaving 8 bases between the germline ends. The CDR3 DNA reads TGTGCCTGGTACTTCCAGAACACCGGGGAGCTGTTTTTT. Translated: CAWYFQNTGELFF.

The J gene is TRBJ2-1, the V gene TRBV25-1, with D perhaps matching TRBD2 (5 bases). This CDR3 is 13 amino acids long. Germline V lookup: CDR1 MGHDK, CDR2 SYGVNS. Trimming stripped 7 bases from V and 7 bases from J, with 14 bases between. In nucleotides, the CDR3 is TGTGCCAGCATCGGGATAAGGACGAATGAGCAGTTCTTC. Its protein is CASIGIRTNEQFF. Together with reference TRBV25-1 and TRBJ2-1, the CDR3 gives the full variable domain: EADIYQTPRYLVIGTGKKITLECSQTMGHDKMYWYQQDPGMELHLIHYSYGVNSTEKGDLSSESTVSRIRTEHFPLTLESARPSHTSQYLCASIGIRTNEQFFGPGTRLTVL.

On this clone: The identical CDR3 is also encoded by other nucleotide sequences in the sample. The rearrangement uses TRBV30 and TRBJ2-7, with 7 bases that match TRBD1. With 3 bases clipped from V and 1 base from J, the junction kept 3 bases outside the gene matches. Per the germline V gene, CDR1 is GTSNPN and CDR2 is SVGIG (reference sequence). The CDR3 totals 13 residues. CDR3 coding DNA: TGTGCCTGGAGCGGGGACAGTTCCTACGAGCAGTACTTC. Translation: CAWSGDSSYEQYF.

This clone was detected only once. The V gene is TRBV4-2, the J gene TRBJ1-2; D unclear. There are 13 residues in the CDR3. The germline V gene encodes CDR1 LGHNA and CDR2 YNFKEQ. Between the trimmed V and J ends, which lost 4 bases and 5 bases, there was a span of 11 bases. The CDR3 is CASSRVGSYGYTF. The CDR3 nucleotides are TGTGCCAGCAGCCGGGTGGGGTCGTATGGCTACACCTTC.

V usage is TRBV19 and J usage is TRBJ1-2; 8 bases map to TRBD1. Trimming at V came to 3 bases and at J to 8 bases, leaving 8 bases not matched to a gene. Germline V gene lookup returns CDR1 LNHDA and CDR2 SQIVND (reference sequence). This CDR3 contains 14 residues. This CDR3 is CASSIRQGITGYTF. The CDR3 DNA is TGTGCCAGTAGTATCCGACAGGGGATTACAGGCTACACCTTC.

The chain has TRBV5-1 and TRBJ1-1; unclear D gene. Trimming left V 0 bases short and J 4 bases short, with 7 bases between. CDR3 length: 13 residues. Germline V gene lookup returns CDR1 SGHRS and CDR2 YFSETQ. For the CDR3, the DNA is TGCGCCAGCAGCTTGGAAGGGCCCACTGAAGCTTTCTTT. Translation: CASSLEGPTEAFF.

CDR3 amino acids: CASTYLGIDNSPLHF. CDR3 in DNA: TGTGCCAGCACATACCTGGGTATAGATAATTCACCCCTCCACTTT. This sequence joins TRBV6-1 and TRBJ1-6; unclear D gene. This CDR3 has 15 residues. Trimming left V 7 bases short and J 5 bases short, with 15 bases between. Looked up from germline, CDR1 is MNHNS and CDR2 is SASEGT.

This sequence joins TRBV15 and TRBJ2-7, with D perhaps assigned TRBD1 or TRBD2 (5 bases each). V lost 0 bases, J lost 5 bases, and 17 bases lay in between. Looked up from germline, CDR1 is LNHNV and CDR2 is YYDKDF (reference sequence). The CDR3 is 16 amino acids. In nucleotides, the CDR3 is TGTGCCACCAGCAGAGATGGGGGAACAACGGCACACGAGCAGTACTTC. It yields the protein CATSRDGGTTAHEQYF.

The rearrangement joins TRBV3-1 (or the pseudogene TRBV3-2) to TRBJ1-1; D remains unclear. Between the trimmed V and J ends, which lost 3 bases and 1 base, there was a span of 9 bases. The CDR3 has 14 amino acids. CDR1 is LGHDT and CDR2 is YNNKEL in the germline V gene (reference sequence). The CDR3 sequence is CASSHLRGNTEAFF. The CDR3 region has the DNA TGTGCCAGCAGCCATCTCCGGGGGAACACTGAAGCTTTCTTT.

The chain carries TRBV28 and TRBJ1-3; weak D call: TRBD1 (5 bases). The CDR3 extends over 17 amino acids. Germline V lookup: CDR1 MDHEN, CDR2 SYDVKM. The V end lost 3 bases, the J end lost 1 base, and 16 bases lay between the germline ends. The CDR3 sequence: CASSFPTLGRSGNTIYF. The DNA of the CDR3 is TGTGCCAGCAGTTTCCCTACGTTGGGGCGATCTGGAAACACCATATATTTT. The full variable domain, completed using reference TRBV28 and TRBJ1-3, is DVKVTQSSRYLVKRTGEKVFLECVQDMDHENMFWYRQDPGLGLRLIYFSYDVKMKEKGDIPEGYSVSREKKERFSLILESASTNQTSMYLCASSFPTLGRSGNTIYFGEGSWLTVV.

This sequence joins TRBV3-1 (or the pseudogene TRBV3-2) and TRBJ1-1; D unclear. Per the germline V gene, CDR1 is LGHDT and CDR2 is YNNKEL (reference sequence). This CDR3 is 12 amino acids long. Trimming cost V 3 bases and J 4 bases, with 6 bases left between them. CDR3 protein: CASSQWPTEAFF. CDR3 nucleotides: TGTGCCAGCAGCCAGTGGCCCACTGAAGCTTTCTTT.

CDR3 sequence: CASSYTRQAGNTIYF. For the CDR3, the DNA is TGTGCCAGCAGTTACACCAGACAGGCTGGAAACACCATATATTTT. V is TRBV6-5 and J is TRBJ1-3; tentative D call: TRBD1 (6 bases). The CDR3 runs 15 residues. Germline CDR1 is MNHEY and CDR2 is SVGAGI. Trimming cost V 2 bases and J 2 bases, with 10 bases left between them.

The genes are TRBV12-3 or TRBV12-4 and TRBJ1-2; maybe TRBD1 (5 bases). V was trimmed by 8 bases and J by 2 bases, leaving 12 bases between them. This CDR3 spans 13 amino acids. The CDR3 nucleotides read TGTGCCAGCCATCGGGGGAGCAACTATGGCTACACCTTC. It encodes CASHRGSNYGYTF.

This clone was detected once. This sequence joins TRBV6-4 and TRBJ1-2; 7 bases fit TRBD1. This CDR3 comprises 18 residues. The germline V gene encodes CDR1 MRHNA and CDR2 SNTAGT. Germline trimming cut 2 bases from V and 4 bases from J; bases unmatched to any gene: 16. CDR3 nucleotide sequence: TGTGCCAGCAGTGACCAGGGGGGTTATACAGGGGCCTCCTATGGCTACACCTTC. Encoded protein: CASSDQGGYTGASYGYTF.